This T cell receptor (beta chain) was sequenced for a study of cytomegalovirus exposure and HLA in healthy donors. General observations from the study: Later analysis indicated greater clonal expansion among HLA-associated TCR beta chains than among equally common other chains.

PCR amplification relied on 60 Vbeta primers (plus 13 Jbeta primers). Method: immunoSEQ multiplex PCR; TCRdb's copy keeps in-frame clones and lacks some. The sample has more than 150,000 clones; 81% are singletons. Regarding this clone: Its antigen is unidentified.

The specimen was PBMCs. The sequence derives from a man aged 45-65 years in good health and CMV-seropositive.

CDR3 sequence: CASSPPQGIKEQYF. CDR3 DNA sequence: TGTGCCAGCTCACCACCTCAGGGGATAAAAGAGCAGTACTTC. V and J are TRBV18 and TRBJ2-7; TRBD1 might be the D (6 bases). This CDR3 has 14 amino acids. CDR1 KGHSH and CDR2 LQKENI come from the germline V gene. The ends were cut back, 0 bases at V and 7 bases at J, with 13 bases in the middle.